This passage covers 11 T cell receptor beta chains from one sample sequenced in a study of blood T cells in healthy people across ages. PCR was performed a second time for roughly 6 to 12 cycles using a sample-barcoded 5' primer and a J-beta primer mix. TCRdb reprocessed the 5' RACE reads with MiXCR, giving one entry per CDR3 protein. The sample contains 750,000 to 950,000 distinct CDR3 sequences, around 24% of which appear only once. This sample also appeared in a second study, on T cells of mothers and their children.

Material: blood. The receptors originated from a boy aged 10-17 years in good health.

The chain recombines TRBV5-5 with TRBJ2-1; 7 nucleotides agree with TRBD1. The assigned J gene may be wrong: the sequence end matches TRBJ2-5 better. This CDR3 contains 15 residues. The germline CDR1 and CDR2 sequences are SGHKS and YYEKEE (reference sequence). The CDR3 coding sequence is TGTGCCAGCGGGGGCCGGGACAGAGTGGGCGAGACCCAGTACTTC. This gives the protein CASGGRDRVGETQYF.

This clonotype was counted only a few times. The gene calls are TRBV9 and TRBJ2-1; weak D call: TRBD1 (6 bases). The V gene lost 0 bases and the J gene lost 5 bases, with 9 bases spanning the gap. CDR1 SGDLS and CDR2 YYNGEE come from the germline V gene. The CDR3 runs to 14 residues. The CDR3 loop is CASSVDQGHNEQFF. CDR3 bases: TGTGCCAGCAGCGTAGATCAGGGGCACAATGAGCAGTTCTTC.

This clonotype occurred a few times. In DNA, the CDR3 is TGTGCCAGCAGTGCAGACCAGCGGGGGGACACTGAAGCTTTCTTT. This gives the protein CASSADQRGDTEAFF. The genes are TRBV6-6 and TRBJ1-1; D might be TRBD1 (5 bases). This CDR3 spans 15 amino acids. Germline CDR1 is MNHNY and CDR2 is SVGAGI (reference sequence). V was trimmed by 5 bases and J by 3 bases, leaving 16 bases between them.

Only a few counts were recorded for this clonotype. The gene calls are TRBV20-1 and TRBJ1-4; no reliable D call. This CDR3 comprises 15 residues. Germline V CDR1 and CDR2: DFQATT, SNEGSKA (reference sequence). Deletions cut 1 base from V and 4 bases from J, with 13 bases between. This CDR3 is CSARAEGRSNEKLFF. CDR3 bases: TGCAGTGCTAGAGCGGAAGGCAGAAGTAATGAAAAACTGTTTTTT.

The chain carries TRBV5-1 and TRBJ1-1; 8 nucleotides align to TRBD1. The germline gives CDR1 SGHRS, CDR2 YFSETQ. J gave up 10 bases and V 4 bases, and 9 bases lay outside the gene matches. This CDR3 comprises 13 residues. CDR3 amino acids: CASSLMDRAGAFF. DNA for the CDR3: TGCGCCAGCAGCCTCATGGACAGGGCAGGAGCTTTCTTT.

The genes are TRBV6-2 or TRBV6-3 and TRBJ2-4, with D unclear. V shed 8 bases and J shed 3 bases, with 8 bases lying between them. Germline assignment: CDR1 MNHEY and CDR2 SVGEGT. CDR3 length: 12 residues. In DNA, the CDR3 is TGTGCCAGCGGAGAAAGCAAAAACATTCAGTACTTC. This gives the protein CASGESKNIQYF.

This chain connects TRBV7-2 to TRBJ2-3; weak D call: TRBD2 (5 bases). Germline assignment: CDR1 SGHTA and CDR2 FQGNSA. This CDR3 spans 12 amino acids. V shed 5 bases and J shed 6 bases, with 9 bases lying between them. In DNA, the CDR3 is TGTGCCAGCAGCCGACGCGGGGATACGCAGTATTTT. Translating gives CASSRRGDTQYF.

The CDR3 coding sequence is TGTGCCAGCAGCGGGACTAGCGGGGGTTTCTTCTACGAGCAGTACTTC. Protein: CASSGTSGGFFYEQYF. The chain couples TRBV13 to TRBJ2-7, with TRBD2 matching over 14 bases. Germline V lookup: CDR1 PRHDT, CDR2 FYEKMQ (reference sequence). Germline trimming cut 5 bases from V and 3 bases from J; bases unmatched to any gene: 6. The CDR3 is 16 amino acids.

This clonotype was observed a handful of times. The J gene is TRBJ2-7, the V gene TRBV5-1, with 11 bases that match TRBD2. Trimming took 4 bases from V and 1 from J; bases not matched to a gene: 4. CDR1 is SGHRS, CDR2 YFSETQ, per germline. The CDR3 loop spans 15 amino acids. For the CDR3, the DNA is TGCGCCAGCAGCCGAATAGCGGGGGGGTCCTACGAGCAGTACTTC. Protein product: CASSRIAGGSYEQYF.

A few counts support this clonotype. This chain joins TRBV18 and TRBJ2-3, with 8 bases aligning to TRBD2. The J segment lost 6 bases and the V segment lost 3 bases, leaving 11 bases of the junction unmatched. The germline gives CDR1 KGHSH, CDR2 LQKENI. The CDR3 has 16 residues. The CDR3 DNA reads TGTGCCAGCTCACCCGGGTTCTCTAGCGGGTTCGATACGCAGTATTTT. Its protein is CASSPGFSSGFDTQYF.

This clonotype was detected a few times. The chain recombines TRBV6-5 with TRBJ1-4; no definite D call. The V end was cut by 0 bases, the J end by 0 bases, with 14 bases between. The CDR3 is 18 amino acids. Per germline, CDR1 MNHEY and CDR2 SVGAGI. CDR3 amino acids: CASSYSKRIWATNEKLFF. CDR3 DNA: TGTGCCAGCAGTTACTCGAAAAGGATCTGGGCAACTAATGAAAAACTGTTTTTT.